The 3 T cell receptor beta chains below come from one sample, sequenced in a study of blood T cell repertoires in COVID-19. TCRdb's copy holds only in-frame clones and misses some; the assay was immunoSEQ multiplex PCR. The table shows some 360,000 clones, with around nine tenths occurring only once. Sequencing was carried out using PBMCs or T cells enriched from blood (not recorded which). All receptors come from a woman in her twenties or thirties who had been exposed to COVID-19.

The chain is built from TRBV28 and TRBJ1-5, with TRBD1 as a possible D gene (5 bases). The CDR3 is 14 residues long. Germline CDR1 reads MDHEN; CDR2 reads SYDVKM. Trimming took off 8 bases at V and 4 bases at J, with 15 bases between the two ends. This CDR3 reads CASGARAINQPQHF. The CDR3 DNA reads as TGTGCCAGCGGAGCCAGGGCTATAAATCAGCCCCAGCATTTT.

Comments on this clone: One end of the junction fails to match germline, which may point to a read error. The rearrangement uses TRBV7-9 and TRBJ2-1; 14 bases align to TRBD2. The CDR3 extends over 18 amino acids. The V gene's germline CDR1 is SEHNR and CDR2 FQNEAQ (reference sequence). CDR3 sequence: CASPLGLAGDNSHNEQFF. The CDR3 nucleotides are TGTGCCAGCCCCCTGGGACTAGCGGGAGATAACTCCCACAATGAGCAGTTCTTC.

The J gene is TRBJ1-5, the V gene TRBV19; tentative D call: TRBD1 (6 bases). Trimming shortened V by 7 bases and J by 11 bases, and 21 bases separated the two germline ends. This CDR3 spans 14 amino acids. From germline, CDR1 is LNHDA and CDR2 SQIVND (reference sequence). CDR3 in DNA: TGTGCCAGTACCTCGGACAGCCTTTCGATAGCCCAGCATTTT. Encoded protein: CASTSDSLSIAQHF.